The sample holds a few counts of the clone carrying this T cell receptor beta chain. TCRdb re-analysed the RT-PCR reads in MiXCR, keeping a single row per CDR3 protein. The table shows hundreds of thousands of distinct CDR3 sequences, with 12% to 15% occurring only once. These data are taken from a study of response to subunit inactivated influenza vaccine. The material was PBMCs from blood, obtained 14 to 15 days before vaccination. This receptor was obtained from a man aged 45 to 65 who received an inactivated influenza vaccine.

The CDR3 sequence: CASSPWGSGRASFF. The CDR3 region has the DNA TGTGCCAGCAGTCCGTGGGGGAGCGGGAGGGCCAGTTTCTTC. This chain connects TRBV12-3 or TRBV12-4 to TRBJ2-1; TRBD2 matches 10 bases. The ends lost 5 bases at V and 16 bases at J; junction bases unmatched: 14. This CDR3 is built from 14 residues.